This is a list of T cell receptor beta chains from one sample in a study of early T cells in non-severe SARS-CoV-2 infection. TCRdb re-derived calls from the 5' RACE reads in MiXCR, one entry per CDR3 protein. The data show 86,000 or so distinct CDR3 sequences, 5% to 6.5% seen once. The specimen was whole blood. These receptors all stem from an adult who was a healthcare worker with PCR-confirmed SARS-CoV-2 infection or an uninfected control (not recorded which). The CDR3 runs from the conserved cysteine through the conserved F or W. The order of the fields is clone size, J gene, V gene, D gene, CDR3 length, CDR3 DNA, CDR3 protein. The D gene is left open where the match is weak. For some rows the clone size is stated as once, few or many, or as a class when expanded; others skip it.

clone_size: few; j_call: TRBJ2-4; v_call: TRBV12-3/TRBV12-4; d_call: TRBD2; cdr3_length: 14; cdr3_nt: TGTGCCAGCAGTTTCTCTAGCGGGGAAAACATTCAGTACTTC; cdr3_aa: CASSFSSGENIQYF
clone_size: few; j_call: TRBJ2-4; v_call: TRBV28; d_call: .; cdr3_length: 17; cdr3_nt: TGTGCCAGCAGCCTTCTCAGGGGGGTAGAGAGCAAAAACATTCAGTACTTC; cdr3_aa: CASSLLRGVESKNIQYF
clone_size: .; j_call: TRBJ2-4; v_call: TRBV11-2; d_call: TRBD2; cdr3_length: 16; cdr3_nt: TGTGCCAGCACCCCTACTAGCGGGAGGGCCAAAAACATTCAGTACTTC; cdr3_aa: CASTPTSGRAKNIQYF
clone_size: many; j_call: TRBJ2-2; v_call: TRBV6-4; d_call: TRBD2; cdr3_length: 15; cdr3_nt: TGTGCCAGCAGTGACTCCACTAGCGGGAGCGGGCAGCTGTTTTTT; cdr3_aa: CASSDSTSGSGQLFF
clone_size: few; j_call: TRBJ2-5; v_call: TRBV27; d_call: .; cdr3_length: 15; cdr3_nt: TGTGCCAGCAGTTTTTATGGACAACCACAAGAGACCCAGTACTTC; cdr3_aa: CASSFYGQPQETQYF
clone_size: .; j_call: TRBJ1-1; v_call: TRBV29-1; d_call: .; cdr3_length: 12; cdr3_nt: TGCAGCACAGTAACAGGGTACACTGAAGCTTTCTTT; cdr3_aa: CSTVTGYTEAFF
clone_size: many; j_call: TRBJ2-1; v_call: TRBV10-2; d_call: .; cdr3_length: 12; cdr3_nt: TGCGCCACCCAGGGGGGATACAATGAGCAGTTCTTC; cdr3_aa: CATQGGYNEQFF
clone_size: few; j_call: TRBJ1-4; v_call: TRBV21-1; d_call: .; cdr3_length: 18; cdr3_nt: TGTGCCAGCAGCAAAGCGCATCACAGGGAGGGCTCTAATGAAAAACTGTTTTTT; cdr3_aa: CASSKAHHREGSNEKLFF
clone_size: few; j_call: TRBJ1-1; v_call: TRBV5-4; d_call: .; cdr3_length: 15; cdr3_nt: TGTGCCAGCAGCTCTACACAGGGAGTTAGCAGTGAAGCTTTCTTT; cdr3_aa: CASSSTQGVSSEAFF
clone_size: many; j_call: TRBJ2-3; v_call: TRBV5-1; d_call: .; cdr3_length: 15; cdr3_nt: TGCGCCAGCAGCTGGGACCCCTTGCGAGCAGATACGCAGTATTTT; cdr3_aa: CASSWDPLRADTQYF
clone_size: .; j_call: TRBJ2-7; v_call: TRBV5-1; d_call: .; cdr3_length: 16; cdr3_nt: TGCGCCAGCACGCGATCTGGGGGCGGGAGCTCCTACGAGCAGTACTTC; cdr3_aa: CASTRSGGGSSYEQYF
clone_size: many; j_call: TRBJ2-7; v_call: TRBV6-2/TRBV6-3; d_call: .; cdr3_length: 17; cdr3_nt: TGTGCCAGCAGCAACACCTTCGGTCGCATGAACTCCTACGAGCAGTACTTC; cdr3_aa: CASSNTFGRMNSYEQYF
clone_size: many; j_call: TRBJ2-5; v_call: TRBV18; d_call: .; cdr3_length: 12; cdr3_nt: TGTGCCAGCTCAGCCGAAAAAGAGACCCAGTACTTC; cdr3_aa: CASSAEKETQYF
clone_size: once; j_call: TRBJ2-3; v_call: TRBV6-5; d_call: .; cdr3_length: 13; cdr3_nt: TGTGCCAGCAGTTATGGAGGGGAAGATACGCAGTATTTT; cdr3_aa: CASSYGGEDTQYF
clone_size: many; j_call: TRBJ2-1; v_call: TRBV11-2; d_call: .; cdr3_length: 16; cdr3_nt: TGTGCCAGCAGCTCAAAAAATAGCGGAGCCTACAATGAGCAGTTCTTC; cdr3_aa: CASSSKNSGAYNEQFF
clone_size: many; j_call: TRBJ1-2; v_call: TRBV7-8; d_call: .; cdr3_length: 10; cdr3_nt: TGTGCCACCACTATTCATGGCTACACCTTC; cdr3_aa: CATTIHGYTF
clone_size: many; j_call: TRBJ2-1; v_call: TRBV7-9; d_call: .; cdr3_length: 14; cdr3_nt: TGTGCCAGCTTGGGCGGAGTCTCCTACAATGAGCAGTTCTTC; cdr3_aa: CASLGGVSYNEQFF
clone_size: few; j_call: TRBJ2-3; v_call: TRBV7-2; d_call: TRBD1; cdr3_length: 17; cdr3_nt: TGTGCCAGCAGCTTAAAAGCGACGGGCAGGGGGACAGATACGCAGTATTTT; cdr3_aa: CASSLKATGRGTDTQYF
clone_size: many; j_call: TRBJ1-5; v_call: TRBV4-2; d_call: TRBD1; cdr3_length: 16; cdr3_nt: TGTGCCAGCAGCCAAGGCGACAGGGTTAACCGTCAGCCCCAGCATTTT; cdr3_aa: CASSQGDRVNRQPQHF
clone_size: many; j_call: TRBJ2-3; v_call: TRBV5-1; d_call: TRBD1; cdr3_length: 15; cdr3_nt: TGCGCCAGCAGCGAGACAGGGTTGGAAACAGATACGCAGTATTTT; cdr3_aa: CASSETGLETDTQYF
clone_size: .; j_call: TRBJ2-3; v_call: TRBV5-1; d_call: TRBD2; cdr3_length: 19; cdr3_nt: TGCGCCAGCAGCTTGGCGGGAAAGTTTACTAGCGGGAGCACAGATACGCAGTATTTT; cdr3_aa: CASSLAGKFTSGSTDTQYF
clone_size: many; j_call: TRBJ1-2; v_call: TRBV20-1; d_call: TRBD1; cdr3_length: 14; cdr3_nt: TGCAGTGCTAGAGATCTTCTAGACAGGGGCGGCTACACCTTC; cdr3_aa: CSARDLLDRGGYTF
clone_size: .; j_call: TRBJ2-5; v_call: TRBV10-3; d_call: .; cdr3_length: 17; cdr3_nt: TGTGCCATCAGTGACCCCTCGCGGGGGCGGTACCAAGAGACCCAGTACTTC; cdr3_aa: CAISDPSRGRYQETQYF
clone_size: many; j_call: TRBJ2-3; v_call: TRBV18; d_call: .; cdr3_length: 16; cdr3_nt: TGTGCCAGCTCACCACCCCAGGATAAGAGGCCGGATACGCAGTATTTT; cdr3_aa: CASSPPQDKRPDTQYF